This T cell receptor beta chain stems from a study of T cell responses to AZD1222 COVID-19 vaccine. A remark on this clone: Antigen: not known.

The study's findings and limits: Females made up more of the donors, who were largely white British, and clonal diversity may have come out too low. Two AZD1222 administrations were followed by greater Spike-specific TCR breadth and depth.

Some clones are missing from TCRdb's copy, which holds only in-frame ones; the method was immunoSEQ multiplex PCR. The sample consists of some 28,000 clones, 78% of them appearing once. V dropped 4 bases and J dropped 6; count of bases not matched to a gene: 3. The CDR3 contains 14 residues. Germline V gives CDR1 SGHTS, CDR2 YDEGEE. Sequenced here: peripheral blood, sampled on day 0 of AZD1222 vaccination. The sequence came from an adult in good health. The V and J genes are TRBV5-8 and TRBJ2-3, with 12 bases lining up with TRBD1. CDR3 sequence: CASSTGQGADTQYF. The CDR3 DNA follows: TGTGCCAGCAGCACGGGACAGGGGGCGGATACGCAGTATTTT.